The present entry profiles one T cell receptor (beta chain) with its context. Clones were sequenced by immunoSEQ multiplex PCR, and TCRdb holds only the in-frame ones, with some missing. The sample has roughly 80,000 clones; around 86% are singletons. Described time point: after dendritic cell vaccination, including at tumor progression/relapse. The source of the sample is a study of glioma-infiltrating T cells after dendritic cell vaccination. Looking at the study overall: Treatment, given 2003 to 2012, was autologous tumor lysate-pulsed dendritic cell vaccination.

The sequence derives from a human donor with glioblastoma. Sequences were derived from blood, sampled after dendritic cell vaccination.

CDR3 in DNA: TGTGCCACCAGCAGAGGTAGGGTAGGACTAGCCAAAAACATTCAGTACTTC. Protein: CATSRGRVGLAKNIQYF. V is TRBV15 and J is TRBJ2-4; D is perhaps TRBD2 (5 bases). Germline values: CDR1 LNHNV, CDR2 YYDKDF (reference sequence). V lost 1 base and J 0 bases, leaving 13 bases between the germline ends. The CDR3 has 17 residues.